The rows below give T cell receptor beta chains drawn from one sample of a study of beta chain features in type 1 diabetes. Data came from immunoSEQ multiplex PCR; TCRdb stores just in-frame clones and leaves some out. The sample yields about 710,000 clones, about 14% seen once. The sequenced sample consisted of naive CD4+ T cells from blood. The receptors were sampled from a man aged 18-30 years with type 1 diabetes. CDR3s include the opening cysteine and the closing phenylalanine or tryptophan. Fields, in order: J gene, D gene, clone size, V gene, CDR3 protein, CDR3 DNA. A D gene is named only where the DNA matches it firmly. Rows give clone size only sometimes, using once, few, many, or a class for an expanded clone.

j_gene: TRBJ2-1; d_gene: NA; abundance: few; v_gene: TRBV7-2; CDR3aa: CASSLWFPTNEQFF; CDR3nt: TGTGCCAGCAGCTTATGGTTTCCCACTAATGAGCAGTTCTTC
j_gene: TRBJ2-3; d_gene: TRBD1; abundance: few; v_gene: TRBV5-4; CDR3aa: CASSLEGTGFSTDTQYF; CDR3nt: TGTGCCAGCAGCTTGGAAGGGACAGGATTTAGCACAGATACGCAGTATTTT
j_gene: TRBJ2-1; d_gene: NA; abundance: few; v_gene: TRBV5-6; CDR3aa: CASSLERYNEQFF; CDR3nt: TGTGCCAGCAGCTTGGAGCGCTACAATGAGCAGTTCTTC
j_gene: TRBJ2-3; d_gene: NA; abundance: few; v_gene: TRBV5-1; CDR3aa: CASSLGQVNTDTQYF; CDR3nt: TGCGCCAGCAGCTTGGGACAGGTGAACACAGATACGCAGTATTTT
j_gene: TRBJ2-1; d_gene: TRBD1; abundance: NA; v_gene: TRBV4-1; CDR3aa: CASSQDCTGGNCEQFF; CDR3nt: TGCGCCAGCAGCCAAGATTGCACAGGGGGTAATTGCGAGCAGTTCTTC
j_gene: TRBJ1-2; d_gene: TRBD1; abundance: few; v_gene: TRBV19; CDR3aa: CASSIRDRAGYTF; CDR3nt: TGTGCCAGTAGTATTCGGGACAGGGCCGGCTACACCTTC
j_gene: TRBJ2-2; d_gene: NA; abundance: few; v_gene: TRBV29-1; CDR3aa: CSAAVETPGELFF; CDR3nt: TGCAGCGCAGCGGTCGAAACACCCGGGGAGCTGTTTTTT
j_gene: TRBJ2-1; d_gene: TRBD1; abundance: few; v_gene: TRBV7-9; CDR3aa: CASSPLTGTAFGDEQFF; CDR3nt: TGTGCCAGCAGCCCATTGACAGGGACGGCTTTTGGGGATGAGCAGTTCTTC
j_gene: TRBJ2-7; d_gene: NA; abundance: NA; v_gene: TRBV28; CDR3aa: CASSLPISSNYEQYF; CDR3nt: TGTGCCAGCAGTTTACCCATCTCGTCTAACTACGAGCAGTACTTC
j_gene: TRBJ1-2; d_gene: NA; abundance: few; v_gene: TRBV19; CDR3aa: CASSVWHGYTF; CDR3nt: TGTGCCAGTAGTGTATGGCATGGCTACACCTTC
j_gene: TRBJ2-7; d_gene: NA; abundance: NA; v_gene: TRBV18; CDR3aa: CASSPPGQFQYEQYF; CDR3nt: TGTGCCAGCTCACCACCAGGACAGTTTCAATACGAGCAGTACTTC
j_gene: TRBJ1-1; d_gene: TRBD1; abundance: NA; v_gene: TRBV29-1; CDR3aa: CSVATQGFVTEAFF; CDR3nt: TGCAGCGTTGCCACACAGGGGTTTGTCACTGAAGCTTTCTTT
j_gene: TRBJ1-5; d_gene: NA; abundance: few; v_gene: TRBV6-5; CDR3aa: CASSYSGGTQPQHF; CDR3nt: TGTGCCAGCAGTTACTCAGGAGGGACTCAGCCCCAGCATTTT
j_gene: TRBJ1-2; d_gene: NA; abundance: NA; v_gene: TRBV10-3; CDR3aa: CAISESGRRYGYTF; CDR3nt: TGTGCCATCAGTGAGTCGGGGCGTCGGTATGGCTACACCTTC
j_gene: TRBJ2-7; d_gene: NA; abundance: NA; v_gene: TRBV18; CDR3aa: CASSPIHEQYF; CDR3nt: TGTGCCAGCTCACCTATCCACGAGCAGTACTTC
j_gene: TRBJ2-1; d_gene: NA; abundance: few; v_gene: TRBV11-2; CDR3aa: CASSPNLSSLEQFF; CDR3nt: TGTGCCAGCAGCCCTAACTTAAGTTCCTTGGAGCAGTTCTTC
j_gene: TRBJ2-1; d_gene: NA; abundance: few; v_gene: TRBV11-2; CDR3aa: CASSPQGRSYNEQFF; CDR3nt: TGTGCCAGCAGCCCGCAGGGACGGTCGTACAATGAGCAGTTCTTC
j_gene: TRBJ1-2; d_gene: TRBD1; abundance: NA; v_gene: TRBV2; CDR3aa: CASSENEGARYGYTF; CDR3nt: TGTGCCAGCAGTGAGAACGAGGGGGCGCGGTATGGCTACACCTTC
j_gene: TRBJ2-7; d_gene: NA; abundance: NA; v_gene: TRBV6-5; CDR3aa: CASSYRQGNHEQYF; CDR3nt: TGTGCCAGCAGTTACCGGCAGGGGAATCACGAGCAGTACTTC
j_gene: TRBJ1-1; d_gene: NA; abundance: few; v_gene: TRBV29-1; CDR3aa: CSARTPPVGTEAFF; CDR3nt: TGCAGCGCGCGGACTCCACCGGTTGGCACTGAAGCTTTCTTT
j_gene: TRBJ1-6; d_gene: TRBD1; abundance: few; v_gene: TRBV30; CDR3aa: CAWNRDRVNSPLHF; CDR3nt: TGTGCCTGGAATCGGGACAGGGTTAATTCACCCCTCCACTTT
j_gene: TRBJ2-1; d_gene: NA; abundance: NA; v_gene: TRBV30; CDR3aa: CAWSVPGSNEQFF; CDR3nt: TGTGCCTGGAGTGTACCCGGAAGCAATGAGCAGTTCTTC
j_gene: TRBJ2-7; d_gene: TRBD1; abundance: NA; v_gene: TRBV7-8; CDR3aa: CASSFIQGPEQYF; CDR3nt: TGTGCCAGCAGCTTCATACAGGGGCCCGAGCAGTACTTC
j_gene: TRBJ2-7; d_gene: NA; abundance: NA; v_gene: TRBV7-2; CDR3aa: CASTRTAGSVYEQYF; CDR3nt: TGTGCCAGCACCCGAACAGCGGGCAGCGTCTACGAGCAGTACTTC
j_gene: TRBJ1-1; d_gene: NA; abundance: NA; v_gene: TRBV7-9; CDR3aa: CASSLSLIWGEGTEAFF; CDR3nt: TGTGCCAGCAGCTTATCTCTCATTTGGGGTGAGGGCACTGAAGCTTTCTTT
j_gene: TRBJ2-1; d_gene: NA; abundance: few; v_gene: TRBV6-4; CDR3aa: CASRPEGGGVQFF; CDR3nt: TGTGCCAGCAGACCGGAGGGGGGGGGTGTGCAGTTCTTC
j_gene: TRBJ1-4; d_gene: NA; abundance: few; v_gene: TRBV2; CDR3aa: CASRALEEKLFF; CDR3nt: TGTGCCAGCAGAGCTCTAGAGGAAAAACTGTTTTTT
j_gene: TRBJ2-3; d_gene: NA; abundance: NA; v_gene: TRBV25-1; CDR3aa: CASSVTGTDTQYF; CDR3nt: TGTGCCAGCAGTGTAACAGGCACAGATACGCAGTATTTT
j_gene: TRBJ1-3; d_gene: NA; abundance: NA; v_gene: TRBV30; CDR3aa: CAWSTGNGNTIYF; CDR3nt: TGTGCCTGGAGTACTGGCAATGGAAACACCATATATTTT
j_gene: TRBJ1-2; d_gene: NA; abundance: NA; v_gene: TRBV7-2; CDR3aa: CASSSPRATYGYTF; CDR3nt: TGTGCCAGCAGCTCCCCGAGGGCCACCTATGGCTACACCTTC
j_gene: TRBJ2-7; d_gene: TRBD2; abundance: NA; v_gene: TRBV6-5; CDR3aa: CASSYPGGGLDEQYF; CDR3nt: TGTGCCAGCAGTTACCCGGGAGGAGGTCTTGACGAGCAGTACTTC
j_gene: TRBJ1-2; d_gene: TRBD1; abundance: few; v_gene: TRBV7-2; CDR3aa: CASSLGQGAYTF; CDR3nt: TGTGCCAGCAGCTTGGGACAGGGGGCATACACCTTC
j_gene: TRBJ1-3; d_gene: NA; abundance: NA; v_gene: TRBV2; CDR3aa: CASSELISGNTIYF; CDR3nt: TGTGCCAGCAGTGAACTGATCTCTGGAAACACCATATATTTT
j_gene: TRBJ2-1; d_gene: TRBD1; abundance: few; v_gene: TRBV4-3; CDR3aa: CASSQDQQGSYNEQFF; CDR3nt: TGCGCCAGCAGCCAAGATCAACAGGGGTCCTACAATGAGCAGTTCTTC
j_gene: TRBJ2-3; d_gene: NA; abundance: NA; v_gene: TRBV7-2; CDR3aa: CASSSVRTPPADTQYF; CDR3nt: TGTGCCAGCAGCTCAGTCCGGACACCTCCGGCAGATACGCAGTATTTT
j_gene: TRBJ2-7; d_gene: NA; abundance: few; v_gene: TRBV4-1; CDR3aa: CASSQVGSPGTYEQYF; CDR3nt: TGCGCCAGCAGCCAAGTGGGCAGCCCAGGAACCTACGAGCAGTACTTC
j_gene: TRBJ2-3; d_gene: NA; abundance: NA; v_gene: TRBV14; CDR3aa: CASSQDWPFNTQYF; CDR3nt: TGTGCCAGCAGCCAAGATTGGCCTTTTAATACGCAGTATTTT
j_gene: TRBJ2-3; d_gene: TRBD1; abundance: NA; v_gene: TRBV27; CDR3aa: CASSLSAGGDTQYF; CDR3nt: TGTGCCAGCAGTTTATCGGCAGGGGGCGATACGCAGTATTTT
j_gene: TRBJ2-6; d_gene: TRBD1; abundance: NA; v_gene: TRBV4-1; CDR3aa: CASSQTRDRPRVSGANVLTF; CDR3nt: TGCGCCAGCAGCCAAACACGGGACAGGCCGCGCGTTTCTGGGGCCAACGTCCTGACTTTC
j_gene: TRBJ2-3; d_gene: NA; abundance: NA; v_gene: TRBV6-5; CDR3aa: CASSYGKSGRDTQYF; CDR3nt: TGTGCCAGCAGTTACGGGAAGTCGGGGCGAGATACGCAGTATTTT